Presented here are 25 T cell receptor beta chains from one specimen sequenced in a study of cytomegalovirus exposure and HLA in healthy donors. Measured with immunoSEQ multiplex PCR; TCRdb has only the in-frame clones, and not every one. The data show about 160,000 clones, about nine tenths seen once. Sequencing was performed on PBMCs. All receptors derive from a man between 18 and 35 years old in good health and CMV-seropositive.

The chain combines TRBV13 with TRBJ2-3, with 9 bases identical to TRBD2. CDR3 size: 19 residues. Germline V gene sequence: CDR1 PRHDT, CDR2 FYEKMQ (reference sequence). The V segment lost 2 bases and the J segment 4 bases; nucleotides outside the gene matches: 16. The CDR3 loop reads CASSLFGWGSGSTADTQYF. The CDR3 region has the DNA TGTGCCAGCAGCTTATTCGGGTGGGGTAGCGGGAGTACGGCAGATACGCAGTATTTT.

The gene calls are TRBV5-1 and TRBJ1-2; D remains unclear. The CDR3 covers 13 residues. Trimming removed 6 bases from V and 1 base from J, with 10 bases in between. CDR1 and CDR2 (germline): SGHRS, YFSETQ. Written as DNA, the CDR3 is TGCGCCAGCACCCCCGGGAATAACTATGGCTACACCTTC. Protein sequence: CASTPGNNYGYTF. Variable domain in full (rest from reference TRBV5-1 and TRBJ1-2): KAGVTQTPRYLIKTRGQQVTLSCSPISGHRSVSWYQQTPGQGLQFLFEYFSETQRNKGNFPGRFSGRQFSNSRSEMNVSTLELGDSALYLCASTPGNNYGYTFGSGTRLTVV.

The V gene is TRBV28, the J gene TRBJ1-5, with D tentatively TRBD1 (6 bases). The CDR3 runs 17 residues. Per the germline V gene, CDR1 is MDHEN and CDR2 is SYDVKM. With 8 bases removed from V and 0 bases from J, the gap between germline ends came to 20 bases. This chain's CDR3 is CASGYPQGQPSNQPQHF. The CDR3 DNA is TGTGCCAGCGGCTACCCACAGGGTCAGCCTAGCAATCAGCCCCAGCATTTT.

The V and J genes are TRBV5-1 and TRBJ2-2; TRBD2 aligns across 9 bases. V gave up 6 bases and J gave up 1 base; unmatched junction bases: 1. CDR1 is SGHRS and CDR2 is YFSETQ in the germline V gene. This CDR3 has 14 residues. The DNA for the CDR3 is TGCGCCAGCACGACTAGCGGGAACACCGGGGAGCTGTTTTTT. Amino acid sequence: CASTTSGNTGELFF.

Only one count was recorded for this clone. Here the CDR3 reads CASSQAGLAGTDTQYF. CDR3 bases: TGCGCCAGCAGCCAAGCGGGCCTAGCGGGCACAGATACGCAGTATTTT. The chain couples TRBV4-1 to TRBJ2-3, with 7 positions matching TRBD2. The CDR3 covers 16 residues. Germline CDR1 MGHRA, CDR2 YSYEKL. With 1 base clipped from V and 1 base from J, the junction kept 5 bases outside the gene matches.

The chain carries TRBV29-1 and TRBJ2-7, with a tentative D call TRBD2 (6 bases). Germline CDR1 and CDR2: SQVTM and ANQGSEA. The CDR3 covers 13 residues. CDR3 sequence: CSAVGGVSYEQYF. Written as DNA, the CDR3 is TGCAGTGCTGTAGGAGGGGTCTCCTACGAGCAGTACTTC.

The chain carries TRBV2 and TRBJ2-4; D is perhaps TRBD2 (5 bases). This CDR3 is 12 amino acids long. V was trimmed by 3 bases and J by 8 bases, leaving 8 bases between them. From germline, CDR1 is SNHLY and CDR2 FYNNEI. The CDR3 loop is CASSDNGDIQYF. CDR3 DNA: TGTGCCAGCAGTGACAACGGGGACATTCAGTACTTC.

Regarding this clone: This CDR3 is also generated by other DNA sequences in the sample. This rearrangement joins TRBV20-1 to TRBJ2-5; D might be TRBD2 (5 bases). The CDR3 is made up of 11 amino acids. V lost 3 bases, J lost 4 bases, and 6 bases lay in between. In germline, CDR1 is DFQATT, CDR2 SNEGSKA (reference sequence). The CDR3 sequence: CSASGGETQYF. As DNA, the CDR3 is TGCAGTGCTAGCGGAGGAGAGACCCAGTACTTC.

The J gene is TRBJ2-3, the V gene TRBV4-1, with D possibly being TRBD2 (5 bases). Trimming stripped 0 bases from V and 1 base from J, with 11 bases between. This CDR3 is 16 amino acids long. Germline CDR1 reads MGHRA; CDR2 reads YSYEKL. The CDR3: CASSQEAEIRTDTQYF. The CDR3 DNA follows: TGCGCCAGCAGCCAAGAAGCGGAGATACGCACAGATACGCAGTATTTT.

This clone was seen once. The CDR3 DNA reads TGCGCCAGCAGTCCCGGGGTACCGAACTCCTACGAGCAGTACTTC. Translating it yields CASSPGVPNSYEQYF. The rearrangement joins TRBV23-1 to TRBJ2-7, with a possible D match to TRBD2 (5 bases). TRBV23-1 has ORF status, its function being uncertain. V shed 4 bases and J shed 0 bases, with 13 bases lying between them. The CDR3 is 15 amino acids.

The chain joins TRBV21-1 to TRBJ2-7; the D call TRBD1 from the table was never checked on the DNA. TRBV21-1 is designated a pseudogene. The CDR3 has 15 amino acids. CDR3 DNA: TGTGCCAGCAGCAAAGCAGGACAGAGAACCTACGAGCAGTACTTC. Its protein product is CASSKAGQRTYEQYF.

The rearrangement joins TRBV2 to TRBJ2-4, with 15 nucleotides matching TRBD2. CDR3 size: 20 residues. Germline CDR1 SNHLY, CDR2 FYNNEI. Unmatched junction bases numbered 11, after V lost 5 bases and J lost 0 bases. The CDR3 coding sequence is TGTGCCAGCAGTCTCTCCAGGACTAGCGGGAGGGATCTAGCCAAAAACATTCAGTACTTC. As protein: CASSLSRTSGRDLAKNIQYF.

The rearrangement links TRBV9 to TRBJ2-2, with 7 bases aligning to TRBD2. Germline CDR1 reads SGDLS; CDR2 reads YYNGEE. The CDR3 totals 16 residues. The J segment lost 0 bases and the V segment lost 2 bases, leaving 4 bases of the junction unmatched. CDR3 sequence reads: CASSVLAGSNTGELFF. The CDR3 coding sequence is TGTGCCAGCAGCGTTTTAGCGGGCTCGAACACCGGGGAGCTGTTTTTT. Supplemented by reference TRBV9 and TRBJ2-2, the full variable domain reads DSGVTQTPKHLITATGQRVTLRCSPRSGDLSVYWYQQSLDQGLQFLIQYYNGEERAKGNILERFSAQQFPDLHSELNLSSLELGDSALYFCASSVLAGSNTGELFFGEGSRLTVL.

The chain combines TRBV14 with TRBJ1-2; D not resolved. V lost 0 bases and J lost 2, with 16 bases in between. Germline CDR1 SGHDN, CDR2 FVKESK. The CDR3 is made up of 17 amino acids. Written as DNA, the CDR3 is TGTGCCAGCAGCCAAGATCTTATGTCAGTCATAAACTATGGCTACACCTTC. This gives the protein CASSQDLMSVINYGYTF.

This clone was detected only a few times. J is TRBJ2-3 and V is TRBV6-4, with D maybe TRBD2 (6 bases). Per the germline V gene, CDR1 is MRHNA and CDR2 is SNTAGT. The V end lost 6 bases, the J end lost 1 base, and 11 bases lay between the germline ends. CDR3 length equals 14 residues. The CDR3, as DNA: TGTGCCAGCAGCAACACGGGGGGCACAGATACGCAGTATTTT. It encodes CASSNTGGTDTQYF.

V and J are TRBV7-6 and TRBJ2-3; D is unclear. Germline lookup yields CDR1 SGHVS and CDR2 FNYEAQ. Trimming cost V 2 bases and J 0 bases, with 9 bases left between them. The CDR3 totals 15 residues. The chain's CDR3 is CASSLYGTSTDTQYF. Written as DNA, the CDR3 is TGTGCCAGCAGCTTATACGGTACGAGCACAGATACGCAGTATTTT.

The rearrangement links TRBV5-1 to TRBJ1-4; the D gene is possibly TRBD1 (6 bases). With 4 bases removed from V and 5 bases from J, the gap between germline ends came to 12 bases. The CDR3 loop spans 14 amino acids. In germline, CDR1 is SGHRS, CDR2 YFSETQ. The CDR3 DNA sequence: TGCGCCAGCAGCACGACAGGTTCAAATGAAAAACTGTTTTTT. This translates into CASSTTGSNEKLFF.

The count of this clone is one. This chain joins TRBV18 and TRBJ1-2; unclear D gene. V lost 2 bases and J 0 bases, leaving 10 bases between the germline ends. This CDR3 has 15 residues. The germline CDR1 and CDR2 sequences are KGHSH and LQKENI. The CDR3 DNA reads TGTGCCAGCTCACCATTTGAGGTAGCTAACTATGGCTACACCTTC. This sequence encodes CASSPFEVANYGYTF.

The chain links TRBV7-2 to TRBJ2-5, with 7 bases identical to TRBD2. CDR1 is SGHTA and CDR2 is FQGNSA in the germline V gene. The CDR3 has 14 residues. V lost 1 base and J lost 5; bases outside the gene matches: 4. The CDR3 bases are TGTGCCAGCAGCTTAGTCCGGGAGGCGGAGACCCAGTACTTC. Protein sequence: CASSLVREAETQYF.

The sample holds one count of this clone. The chain combines TRBV7-3 with TRBJ2-7; 7 nucleotides agree with TRBD1. Germline CDR1 SGHTA, CDR2 FQGTGA. The length of the CDR3 is 15 residues. Trimming at V came to 2 bases and at J to 2 bases, leaving 6 bases not matched to a gene. CDR3: CASSLFRGKTYEQYF. For the CDR3, the DNA is TGTGCCAGCAGCTTATTCAGGGGGAAGACCTACGAGCAGTACTTC.

V gene TRBV5-1 combines with J gene TRBJ2-3, with unresolved D. CDR3 length: 14 amino acids. Trimming left V 0 bases short and J 1 base short, with 6 bases between. Germline assignment: CDR1 SGHRS and CDR2 YFSETQ. The CDR3 protein is CASSLVQGTDTQYF. The CDR3 nucleotides are TGCGCCAGCAGCTTGGTCCAGGGCACAGATACGCAGTATTTT.

The CDR3 reads CASSGQGFYGYTF. CDR3 DNA sequence: TGTGCCAGCAGCGGACAGGGTTTCTATGGCTACACCTTC. The chain joins TRBV9 to TRBJ1-2; 7 positions agree with TRBD1. Germline-derived CDR1 and CDR2 are SGDLS and YYNGEE. CDR3 length equals 13 residues. Unmatched junction bases numbered 3, after V lost 3 bases and J lost 4 bases.

The chain carries TRBV21-1 and TRBJ1-2; the table assigns TRBD1, which was not confirmed against the DNA. TRBV21-1 is assigned pseudogene status. This CDR3 is 13 amino acids long. CDR3 nucleotide sequence: TGTGCCAGCAGCAAAGCGGACAGGGGAGGCTACACCTTC. It translates to CASSKADRGGYTF.

The V call is TRBV6-5, the J call TRBJ2-2; D possibly corresponds to TRBD2 (6 bases). The CDR3 loop spans 15 amino acids. The V gene lost 2 bases and the J gene lost 3 bases, with 10 bases spanning the gap. CDR1 MNHEY and CDR2 SVGAGI come from the germline V gene. CDR3 DNA: TGTGCCAGCAGTTACACGGGACTCCACACCGGGGAGCTGTTTTTT. This gives the protein CASSYTGLHTGELFF.

CDR3 region: CASSPEQDYEQYF. The CDR3 nucleotides read TGTGCCAGCTCACCAGAACAGGACTACGAGCAGTACTTC. The chain combines TRBV18 with TRBJ2-7, with D perhaps matching TRBD1 (5 bases). V gave up 2 bases and J gave up 3 bases, with 8 bases separating them. The CDR3 runs to 13 residues. From germline, CDR1 is KGHSH and CDR2 LQKENI.